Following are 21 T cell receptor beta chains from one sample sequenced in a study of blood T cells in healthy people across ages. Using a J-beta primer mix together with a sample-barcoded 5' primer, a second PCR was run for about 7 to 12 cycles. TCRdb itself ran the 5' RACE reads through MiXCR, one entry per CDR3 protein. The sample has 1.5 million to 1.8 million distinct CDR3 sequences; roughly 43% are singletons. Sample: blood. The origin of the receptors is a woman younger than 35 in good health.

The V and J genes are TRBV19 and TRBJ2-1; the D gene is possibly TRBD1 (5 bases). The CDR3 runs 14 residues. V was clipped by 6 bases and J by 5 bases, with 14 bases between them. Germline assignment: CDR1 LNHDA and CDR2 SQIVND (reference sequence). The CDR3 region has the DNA TGTGCCAGTAGCACAGGAAAGGGAAACAATGAGCAGTTCTTC. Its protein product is CASSTGKGNNEQFF. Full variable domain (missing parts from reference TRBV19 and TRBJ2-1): DGGITQSPKYLFRKEGQNVTLSCEQNLNHDAMYWYRQDPGQGLRLIYYSQIVNDFQKGDIAEGYSVSREKKESFPLTVTSAQKNPTAFYLCASSTGKGNNEQFFGPGTRLTVL.

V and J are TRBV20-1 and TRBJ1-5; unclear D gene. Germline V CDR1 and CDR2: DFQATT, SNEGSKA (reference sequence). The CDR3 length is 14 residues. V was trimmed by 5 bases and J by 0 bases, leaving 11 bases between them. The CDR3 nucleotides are TGCAGTGCTGGACCGGGAGTTAGCAATCAGCCCCAGCATTTT. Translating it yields CSAGPGVSNQPQHF.

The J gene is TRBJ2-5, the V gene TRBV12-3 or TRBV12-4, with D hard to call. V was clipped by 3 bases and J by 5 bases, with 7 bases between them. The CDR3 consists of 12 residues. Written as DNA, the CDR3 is TGTGCCAGCAGTTTCGGTTACGAGACCCAGTACTTC. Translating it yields CASSFGYETQYF.

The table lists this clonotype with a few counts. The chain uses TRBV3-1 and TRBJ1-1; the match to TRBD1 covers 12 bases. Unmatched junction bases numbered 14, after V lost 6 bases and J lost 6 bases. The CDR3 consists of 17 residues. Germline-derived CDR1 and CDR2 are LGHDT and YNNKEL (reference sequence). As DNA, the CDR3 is TGTGCCAGCAGGGATACCGGGACAGGGGGCCCTAGGTCTGAAGCTTTCTTT. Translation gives CASRDTGTGGPRSEAFF.

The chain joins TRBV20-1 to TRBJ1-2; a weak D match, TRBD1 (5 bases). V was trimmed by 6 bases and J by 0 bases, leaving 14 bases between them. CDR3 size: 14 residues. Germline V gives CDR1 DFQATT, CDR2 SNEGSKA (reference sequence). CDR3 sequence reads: CSAPLGGANYGYTF. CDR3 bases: TGCAGTGCCCCGCTCGGGGGAGCTAACTATGGCTACACCTTC.

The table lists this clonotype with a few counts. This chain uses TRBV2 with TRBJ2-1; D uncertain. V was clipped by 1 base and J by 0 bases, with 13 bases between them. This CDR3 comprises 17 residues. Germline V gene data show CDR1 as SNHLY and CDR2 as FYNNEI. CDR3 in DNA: TGTGCCAGCAGTGAAGAGGGCCCCCGCATCTCCTACAATGAGCAGTTCTTC. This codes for CASSEEGPRISYNEQFF. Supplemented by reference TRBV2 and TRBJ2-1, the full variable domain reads EPEVTQTPSHQVTQMGQEVILRCVPISNHLYFYWYRQILGQKVEFLVSFYNNEISEKSEIFDDQFSVERPDGSNFTLKIRSTKLEDSAMYFCASSEEGPRISYNEQFFGPGTRLTVL.

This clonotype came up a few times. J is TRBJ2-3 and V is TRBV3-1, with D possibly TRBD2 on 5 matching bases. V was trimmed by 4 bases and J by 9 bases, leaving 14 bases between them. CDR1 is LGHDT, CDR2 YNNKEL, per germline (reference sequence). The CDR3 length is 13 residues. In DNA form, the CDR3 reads TGTGCCAGCAGCCCCTTCGGAAGGAGGACGCAGTATTTT. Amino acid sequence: CASSPFGRRTQYF.

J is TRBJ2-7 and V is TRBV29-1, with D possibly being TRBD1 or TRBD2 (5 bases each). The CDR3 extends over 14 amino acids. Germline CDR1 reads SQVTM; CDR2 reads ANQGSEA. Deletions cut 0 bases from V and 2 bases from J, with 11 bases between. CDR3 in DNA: TGCAGCGTTGAAGACGGGACGGGAACCTACGAGCAGTACTTC. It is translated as CSVEDGTGTYEQYF.

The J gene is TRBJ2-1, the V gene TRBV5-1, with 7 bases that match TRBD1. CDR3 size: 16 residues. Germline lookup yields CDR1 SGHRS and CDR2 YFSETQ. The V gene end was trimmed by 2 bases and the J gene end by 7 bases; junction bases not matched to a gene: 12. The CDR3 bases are TGCGCCAGCAGCTTAGACGTGACAGGGAATATGAATGAGCAGTTCTTC. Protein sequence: CASSLDVTGNMNEQFF.

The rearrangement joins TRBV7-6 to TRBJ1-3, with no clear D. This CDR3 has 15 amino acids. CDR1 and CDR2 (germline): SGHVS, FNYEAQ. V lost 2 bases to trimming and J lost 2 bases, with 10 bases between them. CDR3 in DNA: TGTGCCAGCAGCTTAAGTACCAAGCCTGGAAACACCATATATTTT. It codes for CASSLSTKPGNTIYF.

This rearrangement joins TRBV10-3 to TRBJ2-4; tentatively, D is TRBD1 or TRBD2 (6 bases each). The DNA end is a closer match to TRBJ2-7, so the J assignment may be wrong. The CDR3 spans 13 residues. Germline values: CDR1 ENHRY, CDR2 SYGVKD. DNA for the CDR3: TGTGCCATCAGTAAGGGGGGCCTGTACGAGCAGTACTTC. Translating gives CAISKGGLYEQYF.

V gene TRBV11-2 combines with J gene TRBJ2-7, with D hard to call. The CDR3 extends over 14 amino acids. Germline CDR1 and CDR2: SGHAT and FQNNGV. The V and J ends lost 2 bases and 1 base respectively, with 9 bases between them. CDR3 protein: CASSLFPESYEQYF. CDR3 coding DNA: TGTGCCAGCAGCTTATTCCCGGAGTCCTACGAGCAGTACTTC.

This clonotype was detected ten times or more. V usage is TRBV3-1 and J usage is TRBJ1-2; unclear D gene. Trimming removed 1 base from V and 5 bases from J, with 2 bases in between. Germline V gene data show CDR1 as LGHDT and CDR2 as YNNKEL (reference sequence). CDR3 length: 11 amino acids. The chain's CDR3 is CASSQAYGYTF. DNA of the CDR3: TGTGCCAGCAGCCAAGCTTATGGCTACACCTTC.

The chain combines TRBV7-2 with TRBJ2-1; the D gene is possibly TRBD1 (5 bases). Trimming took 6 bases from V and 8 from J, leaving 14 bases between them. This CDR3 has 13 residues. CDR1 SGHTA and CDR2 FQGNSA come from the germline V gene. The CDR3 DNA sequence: TGTGCCAGCAGTAAAGGGGCCCCCTATGAGCAGTTCTTC. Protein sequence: CASSKGAPYEQFF. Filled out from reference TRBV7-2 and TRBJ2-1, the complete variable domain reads GAGVSQSPSNKVTEKGKDVELRCDPISGHTALYWYRQSLGQGLEFLIYFQGNSAPDKSGLPSDRFSAERTGGSVSTLTIQRTQQEDSAVYLCASSKGAPYEQFFGPGTRLTVL.

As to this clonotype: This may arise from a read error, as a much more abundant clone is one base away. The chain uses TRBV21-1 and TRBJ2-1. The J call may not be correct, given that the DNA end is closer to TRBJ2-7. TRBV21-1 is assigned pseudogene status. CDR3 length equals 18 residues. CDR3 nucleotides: TGTGCCGGCAGCCCAAAAGAGAGGAGAAGGTCCGGATACAATGAGCAGTACTTC. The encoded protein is CAGSPKERRRSGYNEQYF.

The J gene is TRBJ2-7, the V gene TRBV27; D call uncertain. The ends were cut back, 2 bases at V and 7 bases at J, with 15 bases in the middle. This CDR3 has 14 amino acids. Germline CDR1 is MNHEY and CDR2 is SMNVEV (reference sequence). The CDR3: CASSLLEGYNEQYF. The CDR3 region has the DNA TGTGCCAGCAGTTTACTCGAAGGGTACAATGAGCAGTACTTC.

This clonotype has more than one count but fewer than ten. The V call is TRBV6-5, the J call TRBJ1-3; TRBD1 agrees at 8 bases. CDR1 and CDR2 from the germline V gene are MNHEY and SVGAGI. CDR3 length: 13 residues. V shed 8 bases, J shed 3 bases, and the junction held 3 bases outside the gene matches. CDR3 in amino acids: CASRGTGGNTIYF. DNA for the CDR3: TGTGCCAGCCGTGGGACAGGTGGAAACACCATATATTTT.

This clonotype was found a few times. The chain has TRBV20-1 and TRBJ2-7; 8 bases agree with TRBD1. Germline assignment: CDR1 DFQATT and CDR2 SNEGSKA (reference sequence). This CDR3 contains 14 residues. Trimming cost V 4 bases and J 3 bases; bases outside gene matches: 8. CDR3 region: CSAKDRAVYYEQYF. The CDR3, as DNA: TGCAGTGCTAAGGACAGGGCGGTTTACTACGAGCAGTACTTC.

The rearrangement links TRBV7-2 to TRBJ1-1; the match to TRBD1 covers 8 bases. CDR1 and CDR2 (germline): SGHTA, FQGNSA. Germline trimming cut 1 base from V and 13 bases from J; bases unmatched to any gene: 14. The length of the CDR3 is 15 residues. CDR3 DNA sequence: TGTGCCAGCAGCTTAGTGCCGCCGGGACAGGACAAGGTTTTCTTT. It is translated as CASSLVPPGQDKVFF.

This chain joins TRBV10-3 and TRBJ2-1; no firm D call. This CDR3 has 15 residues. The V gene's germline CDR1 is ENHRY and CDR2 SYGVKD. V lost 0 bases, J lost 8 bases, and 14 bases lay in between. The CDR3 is CAISESEVVVDEQFF. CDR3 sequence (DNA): TGTGCCATCAGTGAGTCGGAAGTCGTGGTGGATGAGCAGTTCTTC.

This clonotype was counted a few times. In DNA, the CDR3 is TGTGCCAGCAGTTTGTCTTCCAAAAACATTCAGTACTTC. It specifies CASSLSSKNIQYF. The J gene is TRBJ2-4, the V gene TRBV27; D unresolved. CDR3 length: 13 residues. CDR1 MNHEY and CDR2 SMNVEV come from the germline V gene (reference sequence). The V end lost 3 bases, the J end lost 2 bases, and 5 bases lay between the germline ends.